The 30 T cell receptor beta chains listed next were all sequenced from one sample in a study of T cells after posttransplantation cyclophosphamide. The method was immunoSEQ multiplex PCR; TCRdb's version includes in-frame clones alone and lacks a portion of them. The profile shows 45,000 to 65,000 clones, 85% to 90% of them singletons. The sequenced material came from PBMCs. These receptors all come from a man aged 30 to 39 with a blood cancer, CMV-positive, and with a related stem cell donor.

The chain couples TRBV9 to TRBJ1-4; the match to TRBD1 covers 9 bases. Germline V gives CDR1 SGDLS, CDR2 YYNGEE. V trimming: 0 bases; J trimming: 3 bases; junction bases outside the gene matches: 3. CDR3 size: 16 residues. CDR3 nucleotides: TGTGCCAGCAGCGTAGGACAGGGGGGTTCTAATGAAAAACTGTTTTTT. It encodes CASSVGQGGSNEKLFF.

This chain connects TRBV9 to TRBJ2-3, with D tentatively TRBD2 (6 bases). Germline loops: CDR1 SGDLS, CDR2 YYNGEE. Trimming cost V 4 bases and J 1 base, with 19 bases left between them. The CDR3 has 17 amino acids. CDR3 nucleotides: TGTGCCAGCAGCCCCTGGGGGGACCATCGTGGCACAGATACGCAGTATTTT. Amino acid sequence: CASSPWGDHRGTDTQYF.

V gene TRBV7-3 combines with J gene TRBJ2-1; no reliable D call. Trimming removed 5 bases from V and 0 bases from J, with 14 bases in between. The germline CDR1 and CDR2 sequences are SGHTA and FQGTGA. The CDR3 runs 16 residues. Here the CDR3 DNA reads TGTGCCAGCAGCCCCAGGCTGGTGAGCTCCTACAATGAGCAGTTCTTC. It specifies CASSPRLVSSYNEQFF.

The chain links TRBV9 to TRBJ2-1, with 13 nucleotides matching TRBD2. Trimming removed 3 bases from V and 8 bases from J; junction bases left unmatched: 5. This CDR3 contains 15 residues. Germline V lookup: CDR1 SGDLS, CDR2 YYNGEE. The CDR3 reads CASSAGTSGIYEQFF. Here the CDR3 DNA reads TGTGCCAGCAGCGCCGGGACTAGCGGGATCTATGAGCAGTTCTTC.

The gene calls are TRBV5-4 and TRBJ2-2; tentative D call: TRBD1 (5 bases). From germline, CDR1 is SGHNT and CDR2 YYREEE (reference sequence). There are 10 residues in the CDR3. Trimming removed 6 bases from V and 9 bases from J, with 6 bases in between. CDR3: CASTGRELFF. In DNA, the CDR3 is TGTGCCAGCACAGGGCGGGAGCTGTTTTTT.

This chain joins TRBV9 and TRBJ2-3, with 7 bases that match TRBD1. Germline V CDR1 and CDR2: SGDLS, YYNGEE. This CDR3 has 15 amino acids. The trim removed 7 bases at V and 5 bases at J, leaving 13 bases unmatched. The CDR3 sequence: CASGRQGRQQDTQYF. CDR3 DNA: TGTGCCAGCGGAAGACAGGGAAGGCAGCAAGATACGCAGTATTTT.

This chain joins TRBV4-1 and TRBJ2-1; D is uncertain. The CDR3 sequence is 14 residues long. V was pared by 2 bases and J by 0 bases, with 5 bases between. CDR1 is MGHRA, CDR2 YSYEKL, per germline. Here the CDR3 reads CASSQPSSYNEQFF. The CDR3 DNA reads as TGCGCCAGCAGCCAACCCAGCTCCTACAATGAGCAGTTCTTC.

The chain uses TRBV9 and TRBJ2-3; D is possibly TRBD1 (5 bases). The CDR3 contains 15 residues. V was trimmed by 3 bases and J by 4 bases, leaving 15 bases between them. Germline V gives CDR1 SGDLS, CDR2 YYNGEE. The CDR3 reads CASSADGHWADTQYF. In DNA, the CDR3 is TGTGCCAGCAGCGCGGACGGACACTGGGCAGATACGCAGTATTTT.

This clone has a handful of counts. The genes are TRBV27 and TRBJ2-1, with 9 bases lining up with TRBD2. J was trimmed by 0 bases and V by 1 base; bases with no gene match: 4. The CDR3 consists of 17 residues. Germline CDR1 reads MNHEY; CDR2 reads SMNVEV (reference sequence). This chain's CDR3 is CASSLFSGRSSYNEQFF. CDR3 DNA sequence: TGTGCCAGCAGTTTATTTAGCGGGAGAAGCTCCTACAATGAGCAGTTCTTC.

The chain has TRBV7-6 and TRBJ2-7; D not certain. The length of the CDR3 is 15 residues. Per germline, CDR1 SGHVS and CDR2 FNYEAQ. Trimming took off 2 bases at V and 3 bases at J, with 14 bases between the two ends. The CDR3 nucleotides are TGTGCCAGCAGCTTATCAATGGGCTCTCACTACGAGCAGTACTTC. Residues: CASSLSMGSHYEQYF.

The chain combines TRBV7-8 with TRBJ2-4, with D possibly TRBD1 on 6 matching bases. The V gene lost 4 bases and the J gene lost 5 bases, with 9 bases spanning the gap. The CDR3 loop spans 13 amino acids. Germline values: CDR1 SGHVS, CDR2 FQNEAQ. CDR3 amino acids: CASSSGQQNIQYF. The CDR3 bases are TGTGCCAGCAGCTCAGGACAGCAAAACATTCAGTACTTC.

The J gene is TRBJ1-3, the V gene TRBV28; 11 nucleotides align to TRBD1. Germline V gene lookup returns CDR1 MDHEN and CDR2 SYDVKM. The CDR3 loop spans 18 amino acids. V shed 4 bases, J shed 2 bases, and the junction held 10 bases outside the gene matches. CDR3 sequence (DNA): TGTGCCAGCAGTTCCCAGGACAGGGGGCGATGGGCTGGAAACACCATATATTTT. Protein: CASSSQDRGRWAGNTIYF.

The chain is built from TRBV29-1 and TRBJ2-4, with TRBD2 identical over 8 bases. Germline CDR1 SQVTM, CDR2 ANQGSEA. Losses at the gene ends were 7 bases for V and 4 bases for J; bases not matched to a gene: 6. This CDR3 is built from 13 residues. DNA for the CDR3: TGCAGCGCCGGGGGGGACCCTAAAAACATTCAGTACTTC. As protein: CSAGGDPKNIQYF.

This chain connects TRBV27 to TRBJ2-7; 8 nucleotides match TRBD1. The germline V gene encodes CDR1 MNHEY and CDR2 SMNVEV (reference sequence). After removal of 6 bases from V and 8 bases from J, the junction contained 12 bases not matched to a gene. This CDR3 has 14 amino acids. This CDR3 is CASRGTGGVLKQYF. In DNA form, the CDR3 reads TGTGCCAGCAGGGGGACAGGCGGGGTATTAAAGCAGTACTTC.

The V gene is TRBV11-3, the J gene TRBJ2-3, with 7 positions matching TRBD1. V lost 4 bases and J lost 6; bases outside the gene matches: 10. The germline V gene encodes CDR1 SGHNT and CDR2 YENEEA. CDR3 length equals 15 residues. CDR3 DNA: TGTGCCAGCAGCTCTCCCTCGACAGGGTTGGATACGCAGTATTTT. This translates into CASSSPSTGLDTQYF. The variable domain in full, completed from reference TRBV11-3 and TRBJ2-3, reads EAGVVQSPRYKIIEKKQPVAFWCNPISGHNTLYWYLQNLGQGPELLIRYENEEAVDDSQLPKDRFSAERLKGVDSTLKIQPAELGDSAVYLCASSSPSTGLDTQYFGPGTRLTVL.

This chain links TRBV5-5 with TRBJ2-1; 7 bases agree with TRBD1. Per the germline V gene, CDR1 is SGHKS and CDR2 is YYEKEE (reference sequence). V lost 8 bases to trimming and J lost 4 bases; unmatched junction nucleotides: 9. This CDR3 is 14 amino acids long. CDR3 protein: CASWPGQPYNEQFF. Here the CDR3 DNA reads TGTGCCAGTTGGCCGGGACAGCCTTACAATGAGCAGTTCTTC.

The J gene is TRBJ1-1, the V gene TRBV7-9; tentatively, D is TRBD1 (5 bases). This CDR3 spans 11 amino acids. Germline V gene sequence: CDR1 SEHNR, CDR2 FQNEAQ (reference sequence). Trimming took 3 bases from V and 9 from J, leaving 8 bases between them. The DNA for the CDR3 is TGTGCCAGCAGCTTGCGGGGGAAAGCTTTCTTT. Protein product: CASSLRGKAFF. Full variable domain (remainder filled in from reference TRBV7-9 and TRBJ1-1): DTGVSQNPRHKITKRGQNVTFRCDPISEHNRLYWYRQTLGQGPEFLTYFQNEAQLEKSRLLSDRFSAERPKGSFSTLEIQRTEQGDSAMYLCASSLRGKAFFGQGTRLTVV.

This CDR3 is CASSLKGVGSKQPQHF. For the CDR3, the DNA is TGTGCCAGCAGTTTGAAGGGGGTGGGTAGTAAACAGCCCCAGCATTTT. The chain combines TRBV28 with TRBJ1-5, with D possibly matching TRBD1 (6 bases). The germline CDR1 and CDR2 sequences are MDHEN and SYDVKM. The CDR3 consists of 16 residues. The germline V and J ends were trimmed by 3 bases and 7 bases, with 19 bases remaining between them.

This clone occurred a few times. V usage is TRBV2 and J usage is TRBJ2-5, with D possibly being TRBD1 (5 bases). This CDR3 region has 14 residues. Germline CDR1 is SNHLY and CDR2 is FYNNEI. The germline V and J ends were trimmed by 3 bases and 0 bases, with 8 bases remaining between them. The DNA of the CDR3 is TGTGCCAGCAGTGAGGGGCCAGACCAAGAGACCCAGTACTTC. Protein product: CASSEGPDQETQYF.

V is TRBV6-6 and J is TRBJ1-2; D perhaps matches TRBD1 (6 bases). The CDR3 has 16 residues. V lost 0 bases, J lost 3 bases, and 14 bases lay in between. Germline CDR1 is MNHNY and CDR2 is SVGAGI (reference sequence). The chain's CDR3 is CASSYSTARQDYGYTF. The DNA of the CDR3 is TGTGCCAGCAGTTACTCCACAGCGAGACAGGACTATGGCTACACCTTC.

The J gene is TRBJ1-5, the V gene TRBV27; D call uncertain. The CDR3 covers 15 residues. Trimming left V 3 bases short and J 1 base short, with 10 bases between. In germline, CDR1 is MNHEY, CDR2 SMNVEV (reference sequence). In DNA, the CDR3 is TGTGCCAGCAGTTTTTCGTCGTTGAGCAATCAGCCCCAGCATTTT. Amino acid sequence: CASSFSSLSNQPQHF.

The chain is built from TRBV28 and TRBJ2-1, with 8 bases aligning to TRBD2. This CDR3 comprises 12 residues. With V trimmed by 1 base and J by 16 bases, 6 bases remained unmatched. Germline V gene sequence: CDR1 MDHEN, CDR2 SYDVKM. CDR3 in DNA: TGTGCCAGCAGTTTATCCCCTAGCGGGCCATTCTTC. It encodes CASSLSPSGPFF.

The rearrangement uses TRBV2 and TRBJ2-7; 12 bases align to TRBD2. The CDR3 runs 17 residues. Germline CDR1 reads SNHLY; CDR2 reads FYNNEI. The ends lost 10 bases at V and 0 bases at J; junction bases unmatched: 13. The CDR3 region has the DNA TGTGCCACCAAAAGGCTAGCGGGAGGGGGGAGCTCCTACGAGCAGTACTTC. Protein sequence: CATKRLAGGGSSYEQYF.

The chain combines TRBV7-8 with TRBJ1-5; 8 nucleotides align to TRBD1. CDR1 SGHVS and CDR2 FQNEAQ come from the germline V gene. V lost 0 bases to trimming and J lost 6 bases; unmatched junction nucleotides: 10. CDR3 size: 17 residues. In DNA form, the CDR3 reads TGTGCCAGCAGCTTAGCCACCGGGACAGGAGGCGGTCAGCCCCAGCATTTT. It translates to CASSLATGTGGGQPQHF.

The chain carries TRBV14 and TRBJ2-5, with D possibly being TRBD2 (6 bases). This CDR3 is 15 amino acids long. The V end lost 4 bases, the J end lost 3 bases, and 15 bases lay between the germline ends. Germline V gives CDR1 SGHDN, CDR2 FVKESK. The CDR3 DNA sequence: TGTGCCAGCAGCCCTGGGGAGGTTCGGGAAGAGACCCAGTACTTC. Translating it yields CASSPGEVREETQYF.

This rearrangement joins TRBV5-4 to TRBJ1-2; 8 bases align to TRBD1. The CDR3 has 14 residues. Per germline, CDR1 SGHNT and CDR2 YYREEE (reference sequence). V lost 6 bases, J lost 2 bases, and 6 bases stayed unmatched. The DNA for the CDR3 is TGTGCCAGCACCCCCAGACAGGGGAACTATGGCTACACCTTC. Amino acids: CASTPRQGNYGYTF.

The genes are TRBV2 and TRBJ1-5; D is possibly TRBD1 (6 bases). Germline CDR1 reads SNHLY; CDR2 reads FYNNEI. There are 15 residues in the CDR3. Trimming shortened V by 5 bases and J by 0 bases, and 11 bases separated the two germline ends. The CDR3 loop is CASSPGQLSNQPQHF. The CDR3 region has the DNA TGTGCCAGCAGTCCGGGACAACTTAGCAATCAGCCCCAGCATTTT.

The chain links TRBV30 to TRBJ2-5, with TRBD1 as a possible D gene (6 bases). V was pared by 0 bases and J by 2 bases, with 10 bases between. Per the germline V gene, CDR1 is GTSNPN and CDR2 is SVGIG (reference sequence). CDR3 size: 14 residues. The CDR3 region is CAWSVGQRQETQYF. The CDR3 bases are TGTGCCTGGAGTGTCGGACAGAGACAAGAGACCCAGTACTTC. The entire variable domain, with the rest obtained from reference TRBV30 and TRBJ2-5, is as follows: SQTIHQWPATLVQPVGSPLSLECTVEGTSNPNLYWYRQAAGRGLQLLFYSVGIGQISSEVPQNLSASRPQDRQFILSSKKLLLSDSGFYLCAWSVGQRQETQYFGPGTRLLVL.

The V call is TRBV27, the J call TRBJ2-7, with D unclear. Trimming removed 2 bases from V and 3 bases from J, with 8 bases in between. The CDR3 is 13 amino acids. Germline values: CDR1 MNHEY, CDR2 SMNVEV (reference sequence). In DNA form, the CDR3 reads TGTGCCAGCAGTTTAAGCCGGTTCTACGAGCAGTACTTC. This gives the protein CASSLSRFYEQYF.

This clone was observed once. The genes are TRBV4-2 and TRBJ2-2, with 9 bases that match TRBD2. CDR1 LGHNA and CDR2 YNFKEQ come from the germline V gene. The CDR3 totals 16 residues. V dropped 4 bases and J dropped 1; count of bases not matched to a gene: 4. The chain's CDR3 is CASSLASGKNTGELFF. For the CDR3, the DNA is TGTGCCAGCAGCCTCGCTAGCGGGAAGAACACCGGGGAGCTGTTTTTT.